This T cell receptor beta chain appears in the sequencing data of a study of PD-1 and CTLA-4 blockade in melanoma. Trimming shortened V by 1 base and J by 3 bases, and 4 bases separated the two germline ends. CDR3 length: 12 residues. From germline, CDR1 is SGHDN and CDR2 FVKESK. TCRdb's table, derived via immunoSEQ multiplex PCR, lists solely in-frame clones and lacks some. Of 15,000 to 20,000 clones in the sample, approximately 63% were seen once. The sample consisted of CD8+ T cells from peripheral blood, taken from a patient given anti-PD-1 treatment. The origin of this receptor is a human donor with melanoma. The rearrangement joins TRBV14 to TRBJ2-7; D remains unclear. The CDR3 bases are TGTGCCAGCAGCCAAGCGGGCTACGAGCAGTACTTC. Protein: CASSQAGYEQYF.